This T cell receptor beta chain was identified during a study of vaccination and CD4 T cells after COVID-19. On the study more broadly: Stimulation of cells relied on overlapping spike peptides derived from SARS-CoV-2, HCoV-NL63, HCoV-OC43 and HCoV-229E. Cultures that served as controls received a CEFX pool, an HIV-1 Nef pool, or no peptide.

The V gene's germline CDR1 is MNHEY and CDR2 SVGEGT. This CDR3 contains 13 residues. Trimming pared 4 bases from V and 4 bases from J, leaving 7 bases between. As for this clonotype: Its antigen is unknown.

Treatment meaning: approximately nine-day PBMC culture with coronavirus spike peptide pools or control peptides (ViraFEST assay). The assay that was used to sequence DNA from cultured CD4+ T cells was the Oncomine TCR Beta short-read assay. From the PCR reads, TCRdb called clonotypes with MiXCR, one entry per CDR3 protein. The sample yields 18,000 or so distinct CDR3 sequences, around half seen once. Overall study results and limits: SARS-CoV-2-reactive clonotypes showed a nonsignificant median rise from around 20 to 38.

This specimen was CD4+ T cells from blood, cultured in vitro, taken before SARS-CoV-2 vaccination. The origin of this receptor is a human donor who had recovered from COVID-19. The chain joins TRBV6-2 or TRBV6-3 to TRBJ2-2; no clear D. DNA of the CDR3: TGTGCCAGCAGTTGGCCTAGCACCGGGGAGCTGTTTTTT. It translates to CASSWPSTGELFF.